The 7 T cell receptor beta chains reported below all come from one sample, sequenced in a study of CD8+CD57+ T cells in acquired aplastic anemia. By flow cytometry, patients selected for sequencing had shown an expansion of CD8+CD57+ cells. Genomic DNA templated the TCR beta VDJ and CDR3 profiling. TCRdb independently ran MiXCR on the reads; one entry per CDR3 protein. The sample lists 260,000 or so distinct CDR3 sequences; approximately 82% were seen once. The sample was sorted CD4+, CD8+, or CD8+CD57+ T cells (not recorded which) from PBMCs. Receptors originate from a human donor with aplastic anemia.

The chain recombines TRBV11-3 with TRBJ2-3; possibly TRBD2 for D (7 bases). Per the germline V gene, CDR1 is SGHNT and CDR2 is YENEEA. V was clipped by 6 bases and J by 6 bases, with 19 bases between them. The CDR3 sequence is 15 residues long. This CDR3 reads CASSLVVGGLDTQYF. The DNA of the CDR3 is TGTGCCAGCAGTCTAGTAGTGGGGGGGCTGGATACGCAGTATTTT.

This chain links TRBV29-1 with TRBJ1-6, with 9 bases lining up with TRBD1. CDR1 and CDR2 from the germline V gene are SQVTM and ANQGSEA. Trimming took 7 bases from V and 9 from J; bases not matched to a gene: 7. The CDR3 covers 13 residues. In DNA, the CDR3 is TGCAGCGCCGCGACAGGGGGAAGTTCACCCCTCCACTTT. As protein: CSAATGGSSPLHF.

This clonotype was detected a few times. The genes are TRBV25-1 and TRBJ1-6; no reliable D call. The CDR3 length is 17 residues. V was clipped by 1 base and J by 0 bases, with 10 bases between them. Germline V gives CDR1 MGHDK, CDR2 SYGVNS. This CDR3 reads CASSESRESSYNSPLHF. CDR3 bases: TGTGCCAGCAGTGAATCTCGGGAGAGCTCCTATAATTCACCCCTCCACTTT.

The rearrangement links TRBV24-1 to TRBJ2-3; 11 bases map to TRBD1. This CDR3 is built from 16 residues. From germline, CDR1 is KGHDR and CDR2 SFDVKD. J was trimmed by 5 bases and V by 3 bases; bases with no gene match: 6. This CDR3 reads CATSDGQGARRDTQYF. The CDR3 DNA follows: TGTGCCACCAGTGATGGACAGGGGGCGCGTAGAGATACGCAGTATTTT.

The chain employs TRBV7-2 and TRBJ1-1; D call uncertain. The length of the CDR3 is 15 residues. CDR1 SGHTA and CDR2 FQGNSA come from the germline V gene. The V gene lost 3 bases and the J gene lost 14 bases, with 25 bases spanning the gap. The DNA for the CDR3 is TGTGCCAGCAGCTTGGAAGGAAGAGCCGACTATGGAGACTTCTTT. Translation: CASSLEGRADYGDFF.

This chain uses TRBV7-8 with TRBJ2-1, with D tentatively TRBD1 (6 bases). With 0 bases removed from V and 11 bases from J, the gap between germline ends came to 17 bases. From germline, CDR1 is SGHVS and CDR2 FQNEAQ. This CDR3 is built from 15 residues. The CDR3: CASSLARGGDKQQFF. CDR3 sequence (DNA): TGTGCCAGCAGCTTAGCGAGAGGGGGAGATAAGCAGCAGTTCTTC.

This clonotype has at least ten counts. The V gene is TRBV6-1, the J gene TRBJ1-6; 8 nucleotides match TRBD1. From germline, CDR1 is MNHNS and CDR2 SASEGT. Unmatched junction bases numbered 9, after V lost 6 bases and J lost 8 bases. The CDR3 consists of 15 residues. CDR3 sequence (DNA): TGTGCCAGCAGATCGTCCAGGGGGCGGGATTCACCCCTCCACTTT. This encodes CASRSSRGRDSPLHF.